Listed below are T cell receptor beta chains from one sample, sequenced in a study of T cell responses to AZD1222 COVID-19 vaccine. Only in-frame clones appear in the TCRdb table, and some are missing; sequencing was by immunoSEQ multiplex PCR. The sample has roughly 100,000 clones, 90% to 95% seen once. This sample comprised peripheral blood, obtained on day 0 of AZD1222 vaccination. The receptors shown here come from an adult in good health. Both conserved end residues are part of each CDR3. The D gene is left open where the match is weak. Size values are once, few and many counts, or a class for expanded clones, and some rows have none.

TRBJ2-7	14	-	-	TRBV5-3	CARSLRQNLYEQYF	TGTGCCAGAAGCTTGCGGCAGAACCTTTACGAGCAGTACTTC
TRBJ2-7	13	-	-	TRBV5-1	CASSLGQNYEQYF	TGCGCCAGCAGCTTGGGACAGAACTACGAGCAGTACTTC
TRBJ1-4	15	-	-	TRBV28	CASRDRQASNEKLFF	TGTGCCAGCAGGGATCGGCAGGCTTCTAATGAAAAACTGTTTTTT
TRBJ2-7	13	-	-	TRBV11-3	CASSPGPTAEQYF	TGTGCCAGCAGCCCTGGGCCGACGGCCGAGCAGTACTTC
TRBJ2-7	15	-	-	TRBV6-5	CASSYSTSGSYEQYF	TGTGCCAGCAGTTACTCGACCAGCGGATCCTACGAGCAGTACTTC
TRBJ2-5	13	-	-	TRBV10-3	CAISGATQETQYF	TGTGCCATCAGTGGGGCCACCCAAGAGACCCAGTACTTC
TRBJ1-2	16	-	-	TRBV10-3	CAISESTLPGQGGYTF	TGTGCCATCAGTGAGTCGACCCTGCCAGGGCAGGGTGGCTACACCTTC
TRBJ1-6	14	TRBD1	-	TRBV7-4	CASTPGQNNSPLHF	TGTGCCAGCACCCCGGGACAGAATAATTCACCCCTCCACTTT
TRBJ2-7	13	-	once	TRBV3-1/TRBV3-2	CASSFRAGPEQYF	TGTGCCAGCAGCTTTAGGGCAGGGCCCGAGCAGTACTTC
TRBJ2-2	17	TRBD1	-	TRBV19	CASTPLLGQGVPGELFF	TGTGCCAGTACCCCGCTCTTGGGACAGGGGGTTCCCGGGGAGCTGTTTTTT
TRBJ1-2	13	-	-	TRBV5-5	CASTSGEVYGYTF	TGTGCCAGCACCAGCGGGGAAGTCTATGGCTACACCTTC
TRBJ2-5	16	TRBD1	-	TRBV5-1	CASSIQPQGALETQYF	TGCGCCAGCAGCATACAACCCCAGGGGGCGCTGGAGACCCAGTACTTC
TRBJ2-7	14	-	-	TRBV5-4	CASSTWGSSNEQYF	TGTGCCAGCAGCACCTGGGGGTCTTCGAACGAGCAGTACTTC
TRBJ2-1	15	-	-	TRBV30	CAWSAGLAMVDEQFF	TGTGCCTGGAGCGCCGGGCTAGCTATGGTCGATGAGCAGTTCTTC
TRBJ1-2	14	TRBD1	-	TRBV28	CASSPQDRGYGYTF	TGTGCCAGCAGTCCCCAGGACAGGGGGTATGGCTACACCTTC
TRBJ2-7	15	TRBD1	-	TRBV27	CASSSRQGNPYEQYF	TGTGCCAGCAGTTCCAGACAGGGCAATCCCTACGAGCAGTACTTC
TRBJ2-3	14	TRBD1	-	TRBV7-9	CASTWTGGGDTQYF	TGTGCCAGCACCTGGACAGGGGGCGGCGATACGCAGTATTTT
TRBJ2-7	15	-	-	TRBV28	CASSLRGASTYEQYF	TGTGCCAGCAGTTTACGGGGGGCGTCGACCTACGAGCAGTACTTC
TRBJ1-4	18	-	-	TRBV3-1/TRBV3-2	CASSRMGGLFGTNEKLFF	TGTGCCAGCAGCCGGATGGGTGGCCTATTCGGGACTAATGAAAAACTGTTTTTT
TRBJ2-3	17	TRBD2	-	TRBV3-1/TRBV3-2	CASSRSGTSGSTDTQYF	TGTGCCAGCAGCCGTAGCGGGACTAGCGGGAGCACAGATACGCAGTATTTT
TRBJ2-5	18	TRBD1	-	TRBV5-1	CASSLGLAGTGVQETQYF	TGCGCCAGCAGCTTGGGTTTGGCGGGGACAGGGGTTCAAGAGACCCAGTACTTC
TRBJ2-6	16	-	once	TRBV15	CATAPVGPGGANVLTF	TGTGCCACCGCCCCGGTCGGACCCGGGGGGGCCAACGTCCTGACTTTC
TRBJ2-7	17	TRBD1	-	TRBV5-1	CASSPRPGQGDPYEQYF	TGCGCCAGCAGCCCCCGCCCCGGACAGGGGGACCCCTACGAGCAGTACTTC
TRBJ1-2	15	TRBD1	-	TRBV13	CASSLLEQGAHGYTF	TGTGCCAGCAGCTTATTGGAACAGGGGGCACACGGCTACACCTTC
TRBJ1-5	15	-	-	TRBV5-5	CASRLETGSNQPQHF	TGTGCCAGCAGACTCGAGACAGGAAGCAATCAGCCCCAGCATTTT
TRBJ1-1	14	-	-	TRBV27	CASSLDRVNTEAFF	TGTGCCAGCAGTTTGGACAGAGTTAACACTGAAGCTTTCTTT
TRBJ2-1	15	TRBD2	-	TRBV9	CASSEGLAGVWEQFF	TGTGCCAGCAGCGAGGGACTAGCGGGAGTTTGGGAGCAGTTCTTC
TRBJ1-2	15	-	-	TRBV6-5	CASSSWKGGRYGYTF	TGTGCCAGCAGTTCCTGGAAGGGGGGGAGGTATGGCTACACCTTC
TRBJ1-5	15	-	-	TRBV28	CASSNNRRSAQPQHF	TGTGCCAGCAGTAACAACAGGAGGTCCGCTCAGCCCCAGCATTTT
TRBJ2-3	18	TRBD2	-	TRBV7-6	CASSLNLGLAGPTDTQYF	TGTGCCAGCAGCTTAAATCTGGGGCTAGCGGGGCCCACAGATACGCAGTATTTT
TRBJ2-7	11	-	-	TRBV19	CASSDYYEQYF	TGTGCCAGTTCGGACTACTACGAGCAGTACTTC
TRBJ2-3	16	TRBD2	-	TRBV7-2	CASSPGLAGRGDTQYF	TGTGCCAGCAGCCCGGGACTAGCGGGTCGTGGGGATACGCAGTATTTT
TRBJ1-6	15	-	-	TRBV19	CASSLRGQSNSPLHF	TGTGCCAGTAGTCTACGTGGACAGAGCAATTCACCCCTCCACTTT
TRBJ2-3	15	TRBD2	-	TRBV6-6	CASRGLAGEIDTQYF	TGTGCCAGCAGGGGACTAGCGGGAGAGATAGATACGCAGTATTTT
TRBJ1-3	17	-	-	TRBV25-1	CASSGWPGVSSGNTIYF	TGTGCCAGCAGTGGTTGGCCGGGGGTCAGCTCTGGAAACACCATATATTTT
TRBJ1-3	12	-	-	TRBV5-1	CASRGSGNTIYF	TGCGCCAGCAGGGGGTCAGGAAACACCATATATTTT
TRBJ1-6	15	TRBD1	-	TRBV5-6	CASSLSDRANSPLHF	TGTGCCAGCAGCTTGTCGGACAGGGCTAATTCACCCCTCCACTTT
TRBJ1-1	15	TRBD1	-	TRBV7-8	CASSLRTGINTEAFF	TGTGCCAGCAGCCTTCGGACAGGGATAAACACTGAAGCTTTCTTT
TRBJ1-5	14	-	-	TRBV2	CASSAGFVNQPQHF	TGTGCCAGCAGTGCAGGGTTTGTCAATCAGCCCCAGCATTTT
TRBJ2-1	16	TRBD2	-	TRBV9	CASSLHGTTGYNEQFF	TGTGCCAGCAGCCTTCACGGGACTACCGGCTACAATGAGCAGTTCTTC
TRBJ2-7	11	TRBD1	-	TRBV6-5	CASRGQSEQYF	TGTGCCAGCAGGGGACAGTCCGAGCAGTACTTC
TRBJ1-3	18	-	-	TRBV6-1	CASSEGSLYHHSGNTIYF	TGTGCCAGCAGTGAAGGATCCCTTTACCACCACTCTGGAAACACCATATATTTT
TRBJ1-1	14	-	few	TRBV18	CASSAGSRNTEAFF	TGTGCCAGCTCAGCCGGGTCCCGGAACACTGAAGCTTTCTTT
TRBJ1-6	18	-	-	TRBV7-5	CVRSPGGQRSSYNSPLHF	TGTGTCAGAAGCCCTGGGGGACAGAGGAGCTCCTATAATTCACCCCTCCACTTT
TRBJ2-2	15	TRBD1	few	TRBV2	CASSTGQMNTGELFF	TGTGCCAGCAGTACGGGACAGATGAACACCGGGGAGCTGTTTTTT
TRBJ1-3	15	-	-	TRBV27	CAPTIKSPSGNTIYF	TGTGCCCCCACGATTAAGTCACCCTCTGGAAACACCATATATTTT
TRBJ2-1	15	TRBD1	-	TRBV7-6	CASSLAGQGYYEQFF	TGTGCCAGCAGCTTAGCCGGACAGGGGTATTATGAGCAGTTCTTC
TRBJ2-1	16	TRBD1	-	TRBV10-3	CAISDNTGGTYNEQFF	TGTGCCATCAGTGACAACACAGGGGGGACCTACAATGAGCAGTTCTTC
TRBJ2-3	16	TRBD2	-	TRBV5-6	CASRYRLAGDGRTQYF	TGTGCCAGCAGGTATAGACTAGCGGGAGACGGACGCACGCAGTATTTT
TRBJ2-4	17	TRBD2	-	TRBV3-1/TRBV3-2	CASSQEGGRWSKNIQYF	TGTGCCAGCAGCCAAGAGGGCGGGAGATGGAGCAAAAACATTCAGTACTTC
TRBJ1-5	14	-	-	TRBV5-5	CASSWGDNYQPQHF	TGTGCCAGCAGCTGGGGGGACAATTATCAGCCCCAGCATTTT
TRBJ1-4	15	-	-	TRBV27	CASRPQGSTNEKLFF	TGTGCCAGCAGACCTCAGGGAAGCACTAATGAAAAACTGTTTTTT
TRBJ1-1	13	TRBD1	-	TRBV7-9	CASTQGAGPEAFF	TGTGCCAGCACCCAGGGGGCTGGGCCTGAAGCTTTCTTT